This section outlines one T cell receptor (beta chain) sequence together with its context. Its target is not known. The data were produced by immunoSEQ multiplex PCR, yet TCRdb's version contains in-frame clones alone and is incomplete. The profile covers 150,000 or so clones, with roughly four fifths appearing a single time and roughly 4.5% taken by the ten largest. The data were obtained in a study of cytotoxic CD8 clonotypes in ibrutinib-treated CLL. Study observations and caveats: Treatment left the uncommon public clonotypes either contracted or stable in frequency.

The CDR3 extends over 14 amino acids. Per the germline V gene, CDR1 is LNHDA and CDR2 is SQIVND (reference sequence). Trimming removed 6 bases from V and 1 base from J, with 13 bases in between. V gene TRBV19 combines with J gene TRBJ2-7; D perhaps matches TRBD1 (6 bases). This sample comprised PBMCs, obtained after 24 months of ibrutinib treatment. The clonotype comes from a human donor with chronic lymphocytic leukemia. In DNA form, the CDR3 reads TGTGCCAGTAGCCCGGTGGGGGCTTCCTACGAGCAGTACTTC. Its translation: CASSPVGASYEQYF.